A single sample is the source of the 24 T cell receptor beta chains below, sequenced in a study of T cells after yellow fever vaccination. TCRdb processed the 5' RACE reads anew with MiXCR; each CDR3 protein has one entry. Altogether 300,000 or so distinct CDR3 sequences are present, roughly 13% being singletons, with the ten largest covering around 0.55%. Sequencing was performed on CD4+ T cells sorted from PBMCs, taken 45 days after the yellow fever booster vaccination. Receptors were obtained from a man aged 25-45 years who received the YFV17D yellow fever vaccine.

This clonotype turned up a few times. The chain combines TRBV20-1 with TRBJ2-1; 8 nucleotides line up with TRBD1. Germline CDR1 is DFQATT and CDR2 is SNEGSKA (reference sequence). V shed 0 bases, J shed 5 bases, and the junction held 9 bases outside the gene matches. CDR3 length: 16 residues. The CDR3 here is CSARDIRTGQHNEQFF. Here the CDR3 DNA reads TGCAGTGCTAGAGACATTAGGACAGGGCAACACAATGAGCAGTTCTTC.

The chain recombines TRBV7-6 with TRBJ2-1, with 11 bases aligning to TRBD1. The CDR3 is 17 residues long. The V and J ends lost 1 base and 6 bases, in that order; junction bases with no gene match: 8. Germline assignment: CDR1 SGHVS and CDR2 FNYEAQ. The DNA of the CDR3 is TGTGCCAGCAGCTTAGTTTACCGGGACAGGGGGGCCAATGAGCAGTTCTTC. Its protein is CASSLVYRDRGANEQFF. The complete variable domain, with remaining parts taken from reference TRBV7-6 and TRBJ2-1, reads GAGVSQSPRYKVTKRGQDVALRCDPISGHVSLYWYRQALGQGPEFLTYFNYEAQQDKSGLPNDRFSAERPEGSISTLTIQRTEQRDSAMYRCASSLVYRDRGANEQFFGPGTRLTVL.

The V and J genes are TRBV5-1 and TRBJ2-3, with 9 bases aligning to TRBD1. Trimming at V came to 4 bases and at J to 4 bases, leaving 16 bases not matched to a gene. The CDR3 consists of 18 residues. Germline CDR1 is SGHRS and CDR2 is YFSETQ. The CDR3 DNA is TGCGCCAGCAGCGCCCTGCTCACAGGGGGCGGAACGGCAGATACGCAGTATTTT. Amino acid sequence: CASSALLTGGGTADTQYF.

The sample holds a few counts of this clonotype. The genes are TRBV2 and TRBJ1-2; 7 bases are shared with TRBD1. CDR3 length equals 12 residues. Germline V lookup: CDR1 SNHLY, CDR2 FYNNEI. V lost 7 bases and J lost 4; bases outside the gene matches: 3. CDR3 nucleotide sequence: TGTGCCAGCATGGCAGGGGGCTATGGCTACACCTTC. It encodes CASMAGGYGYTF. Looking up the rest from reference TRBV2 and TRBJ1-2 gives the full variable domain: EPEVTQTPSHQVTQMGQEVILRCVPISNHLYFYWYRQILGQKVEFLVSFYNNEISEKSEIFDDQFSVERPDGSNFTLKIRSTKLEDSAMYFCASMAGGYGYTFGSGTRLTVV.

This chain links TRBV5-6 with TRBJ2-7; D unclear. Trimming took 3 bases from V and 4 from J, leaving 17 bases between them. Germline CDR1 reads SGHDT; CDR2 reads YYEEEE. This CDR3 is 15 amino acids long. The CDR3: CASSYWAPLQYEQYF. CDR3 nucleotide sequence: TGTGCCAGCAGCTACTGGGCCCCTCTTCAATACGAGCAGTACTTC.

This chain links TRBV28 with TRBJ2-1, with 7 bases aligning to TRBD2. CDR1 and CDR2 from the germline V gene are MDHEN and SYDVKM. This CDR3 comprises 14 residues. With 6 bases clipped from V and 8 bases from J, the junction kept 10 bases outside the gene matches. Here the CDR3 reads CASRPRDYADEQFF. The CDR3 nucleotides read TGTGCCAGCAGACCCCGGGACTATGCCGATGAGCAGTTCTTC.

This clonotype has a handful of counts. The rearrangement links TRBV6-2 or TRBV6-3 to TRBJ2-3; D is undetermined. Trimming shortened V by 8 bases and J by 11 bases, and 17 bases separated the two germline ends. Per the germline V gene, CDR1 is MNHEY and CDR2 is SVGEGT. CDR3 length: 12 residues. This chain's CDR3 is CASRSVRVGQYF. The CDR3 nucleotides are TGTGCCAGCCGTTCCGTACGTGTCGGGCAGTATTTT.

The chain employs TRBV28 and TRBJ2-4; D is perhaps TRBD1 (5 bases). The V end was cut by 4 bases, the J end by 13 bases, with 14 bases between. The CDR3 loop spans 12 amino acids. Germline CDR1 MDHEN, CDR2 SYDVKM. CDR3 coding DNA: TGTGCCAGCAGTTCCCAAGGGGCGATGCAGTACTTC. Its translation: CASSSQGAMQYF.

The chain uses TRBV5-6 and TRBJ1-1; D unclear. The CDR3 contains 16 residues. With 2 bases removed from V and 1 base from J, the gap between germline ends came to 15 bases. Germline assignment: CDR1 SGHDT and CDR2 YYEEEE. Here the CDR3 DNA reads TGTGCCAGCAGCTTTTCCTACCTCCTTAGGAACACTGAAGCTTTCTTT. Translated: CASSFSYLLRNTEAFF.

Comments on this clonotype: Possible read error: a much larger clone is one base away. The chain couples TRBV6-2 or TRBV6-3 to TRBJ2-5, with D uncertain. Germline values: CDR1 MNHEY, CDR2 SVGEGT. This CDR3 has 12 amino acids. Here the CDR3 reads CASGYFGETQYF. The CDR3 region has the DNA TGTGCCAGCGGTTACTTCGGAGAGACCCAGTACTTC.

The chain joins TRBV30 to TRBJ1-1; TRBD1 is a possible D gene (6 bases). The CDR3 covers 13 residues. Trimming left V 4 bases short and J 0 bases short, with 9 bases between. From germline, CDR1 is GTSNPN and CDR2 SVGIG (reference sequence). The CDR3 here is CAWNKGVNTEAFF. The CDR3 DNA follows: TGTGCCTGGAATAAGGGGGTGAACACTGAAGCTTTCTTT.

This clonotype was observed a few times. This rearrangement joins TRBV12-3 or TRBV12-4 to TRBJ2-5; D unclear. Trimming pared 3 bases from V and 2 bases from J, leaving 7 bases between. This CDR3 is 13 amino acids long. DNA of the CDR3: TGTGCCAGCAGTTTTGAGTGGCAAGAGACCCAGTACTTC. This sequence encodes CASSFEWQETQYF.

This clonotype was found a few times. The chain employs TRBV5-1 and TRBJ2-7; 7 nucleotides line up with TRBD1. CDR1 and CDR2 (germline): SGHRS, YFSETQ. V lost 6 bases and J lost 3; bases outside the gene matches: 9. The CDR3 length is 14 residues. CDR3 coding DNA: TGCGCCAGCACGGATCAGGGGGTGGACTACGAGCAGTACTTC. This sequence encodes CASTDQGVDYEQYF.

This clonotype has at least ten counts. In nucleotides, the CDR3 is TGTGCCAGCAGCTTAGCTGCGGGGGGGTACTCCTACGAGCAGTACTTC. This codes for CASSLAAGGYSYEQYF. This chain links TRBV7-6 with TRBJ2-7, with 9 bases lining up with TRBD2. Germline lookup yields CDR1 SGHVS and CDR2 FNYEAQ. The J segment lost 0 bases and the V segment lost 0 bases, leaving 3 bases of the junction unmatched. The CDR3 runs to 16 residues.

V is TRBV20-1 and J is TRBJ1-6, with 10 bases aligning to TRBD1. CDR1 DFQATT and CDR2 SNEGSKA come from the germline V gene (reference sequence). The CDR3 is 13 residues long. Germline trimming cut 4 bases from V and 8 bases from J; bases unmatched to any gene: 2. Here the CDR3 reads CSATGTGDSPLHF. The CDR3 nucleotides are TGCAGTGCTACGGGGACAGGGGATTCACCCCTCCACTTT.

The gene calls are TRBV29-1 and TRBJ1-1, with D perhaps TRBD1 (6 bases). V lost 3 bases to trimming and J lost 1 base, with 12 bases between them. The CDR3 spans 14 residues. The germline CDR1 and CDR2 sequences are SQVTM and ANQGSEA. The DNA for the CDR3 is TGCAGCGTTGATGGGGGCAGGCCGAACACTGAAGCTTTCTTT. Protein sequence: CSVDGGRPNTEAFF.

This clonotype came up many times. CDR3 DNA: TGTGCCAGCAGTTTAGCGGGGTTAGCGGGAGCAGCCGAGCAGTACTTC. This sequence encodes CASSLAGLAGAAEQYF. V gene TRBV12-3 or TRBV12-4 combines with J gene TRBJ2-7; 9 nucleotides line up with TRBD2. The CDR3 sequence is 16 residues long. The trim removed 0 bases at V and 6 bases at J, leaving 9 bases unmatched.

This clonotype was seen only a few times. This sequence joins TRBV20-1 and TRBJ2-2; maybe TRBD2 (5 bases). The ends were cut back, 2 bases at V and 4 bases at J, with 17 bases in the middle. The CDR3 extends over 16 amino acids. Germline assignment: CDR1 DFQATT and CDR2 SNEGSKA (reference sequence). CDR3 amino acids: CSARTASKGGTGELFF. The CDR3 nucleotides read TGCAGTGCTAGAACGGCTTCTAAAGGAGGCACCGGGGAGCTGTTTTTT.

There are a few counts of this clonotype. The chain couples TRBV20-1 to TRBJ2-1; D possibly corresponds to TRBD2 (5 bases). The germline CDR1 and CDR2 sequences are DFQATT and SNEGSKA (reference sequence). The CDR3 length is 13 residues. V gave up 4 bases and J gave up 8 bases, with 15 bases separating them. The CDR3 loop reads CSATPDPEDEQFF. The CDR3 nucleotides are TGCAGTGCTACACCGGACCCGGAGGATGAGCAGTTCTTC.

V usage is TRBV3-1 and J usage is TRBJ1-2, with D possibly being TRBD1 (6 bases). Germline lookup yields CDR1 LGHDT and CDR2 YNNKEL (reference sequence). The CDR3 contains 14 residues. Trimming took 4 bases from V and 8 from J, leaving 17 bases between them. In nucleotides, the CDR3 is TGTGCCAGCAGCCTACAAACTAGGACAGTCGGCTACACCTTC. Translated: CASSLQTRTVGYTF.

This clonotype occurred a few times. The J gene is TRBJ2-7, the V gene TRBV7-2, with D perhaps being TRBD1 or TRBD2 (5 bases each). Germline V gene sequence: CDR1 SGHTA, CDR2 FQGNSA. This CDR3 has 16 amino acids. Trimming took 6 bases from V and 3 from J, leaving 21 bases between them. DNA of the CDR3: TGTGCCAGCAGATTCACCCCCGGGGCTCCAATCTACGAGCAGTACTTC. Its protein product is CASRFTPGAPIYEQYF.

For the CDR3, the DNA is TGTGCCAGCAGCCGCGACATTAGCAATCAGCCCCAGCATTTT. As protein: CASSRDISNQPQHF. J is TRBJ1-5 and V is TRBV7-9; D is unclear. The CDR3 runs 14 residues. Germline V gene lookup returns CDR1 SEHNR and CDR2 FQNEAQ (reference sequence). With 5 bases removed from V and 0 bases from J, the gap between germline ends came to 8 bases.

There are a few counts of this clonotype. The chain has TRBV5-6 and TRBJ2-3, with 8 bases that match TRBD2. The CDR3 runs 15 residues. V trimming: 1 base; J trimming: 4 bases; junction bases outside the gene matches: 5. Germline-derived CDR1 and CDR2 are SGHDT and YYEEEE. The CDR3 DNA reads TGTGCCAGCAGCTTGATGAGCGGGAGCCCAGATACGCAGTATTTT. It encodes CASSLMSGSPDTQYF.

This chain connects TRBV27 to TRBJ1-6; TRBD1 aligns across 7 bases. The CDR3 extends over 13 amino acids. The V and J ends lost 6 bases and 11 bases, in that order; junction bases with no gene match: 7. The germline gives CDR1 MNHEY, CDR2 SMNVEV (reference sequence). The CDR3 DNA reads TGTGCCAGCAGCCCGACAGGGTTGACACCCCTCCACTTT. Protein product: CASSPTGLTPLHF.